The next 16 T cell receptor beta chains were all read from a single sample in a study of identical twins. In TCRdb, the 5' RACE reads were re-called with MiXCR into one record per CDR3 protein. The sample records approximately 260,000 distinct CDR3 sequences, around an eighth being singletons. Sequencing was carried out using memory (CD45RO+) T cells sorted from blood. Receptors were obtained from a woman in her late teens or twenties in good health.

The genes are TRBV6-1 and TRBJ2-3, with TRBD2 as a possible D gene (7 bases). CDR3 length: 15 residues. Trimming pared 6 bases from V and 5 bases from J, leaving 18 bases between. The germline V gene has CDR1 MNHNS and CDR2 SASEGT. The CDR3 loop reads CASRKGEGVRDTQYF. CDR3 bases: TGTGCCAGCAGAAAGGGGGAGGGAGTGAGAGATACGCAGTATTTT.

CDR3 protein: CAWSSLGGEGNEQFF. Here the CDR3 DNA reads TGTGCCTGGAGTTCTCTCGGGGGCGAGGGGAATGAGCAGTTCTTC. The chain combines TRBV30 with TRBJ2-1, with D tentatively TRBD1 or TRBD2 (6 bases each). This CDR3 is built from 15 residues. V lost 2 bases to trimming and J lost 7 bases, with 18 bases between them. The germline V gene has CDR1 GTSNPN and CDR2 SVGIG (reference sequence).

Many counts were recorded for this clonotype. The gene calls are TRBV5-1 and TRBJ1-5; 8 positions agree with TRBD1. The CDR3 totals 17 residues. Losses at the gene ends were 4 bases for V and 2 bases for J; bases not matched to a gene: 11. CDR1 and CDR2 from the germline V gene are SGHRS and YFSETQ. CDR3 nucleotides: TGCGCCAGCAGCCCCCGACCAGGGGGCACGGGCAATCAGCCCCAGCATTTT. Protein product: CASSPRPGGTGNQPQHF. The full variable domain, rest sourced from reference TRBV5-1 and TRBJ1-5, is KAGVTQTPRYLIKTRGQQVTLSCSPISGHRSVSWYQQTPGQGLQFLFEYFSETQRNKGNFPGRFSGRQFSNSRSEMNVSTLELGDSALYLCASSPRPGGTGNQPQHFGDGTRLSIL.

The chain recombines TRBV20-1 with TRBJ2-7; 8 positions match TRBD2. With V trimmed by 3 bases and J by 5 bases, 3 bases remained unmatched. Germline CDR1 reads DFQATT; CDR2 reads SNEGSKA (reference sequence). The CDR3 is 12 residues long. Here the CDR3 DNA reads TGCAGTGCTAGCGGGAGGGCCCACGAGCAGTACTTC. Translating gives CSASGRAHEQYF.

This clonotype was counted at least ten times. The chain carries TRBV5-1 and TRBJ2-5, with TRBD2 identical over 7 bases. Germline V CDR1 and CDR2: SGHRS, YFSETQ. V was pared by 4 bases and J by 2 bases, with 8 bases of the junction left unmatched. CDR3 length: 15 residues. In DNA, the CDR3 is TGCGCCAGCAGCGAAGCCGGGACTACGCAAGAGACCCAGTACTTC. Its protein is CASSEAGTTQETQYF.

This clonotype was counted between two and nine times. This chain connects TRBV5-1 to TRBJ2-7; D possibly uses TRBD1 or TRBD2 (5 bases each). The germline gives CDR1 SGHRS, CDR2 YFSETQ. Trimming stripped 5 bases from V and 4 bases from J, with 13 bases between. CDR3 size: 13 residues. The CDR3 region is CASRDSGGYEQYF. The CDR3 DNA sequence: TGCGCCAGCAGGGACTCTGGGGGATACGAGCAGTACTTC.

The gene calls are TRBV5-1 and TRBJ1-2; TRBD1 matches at 7 bases. The CDR3 sequence is 14 residues long. Trimming at V came to 0 bases and at J to 2 bases, leaving 1 base not matched to a gene. Per the germline V gene, CDR1 is SGHRS and CDR2 is YFSETQ. CDR3 DNA sequence: TGCGCCAGCAGCTTGGGGGACAGAAACTATGGCTACACCTTC. It specifies CASSLGDRNYGYTF.

The chain has TRBV3-1 and TRBJ2-1; TRBD2 is a possible D gene (6 bases). Germline lookup yields CDR1 LGHDT and CDR2 YNNKEL (reference sequence). The CDR3 is made up of 18 amino acids. The ends were cut back, 4 bases at V and 0 bases at J, with 19 bases in the middle. DNA of the CDR3: TGTGCCAGCAGCCCAAATAGCGGAGAGTTAAGCTCCTACAATGAGCAGTTCTTC. Protein product: CASSPNSGELSSYNEQFF.

The table lists this clonotype with many counts. The genes are TRBV4-3 and TRBJ1-1, with D hard to call. Trimming shortened V by 0 bases and J by 7 bases, and 9 bases separated the two germline ends. Germline CDR1 is LGHNA and CDR2 is YSLEER. This CDR3 has 13 amino acids. This CDR3 is CASSQDRWGEAFF. The CDR3 nucleotides read TGCGCCAGCAGCCAAGATCGGTGGGGTGAAGCTTTCTTT.

The V gene is TRBV5-6, the J gene TRBJ2-3, with TRBD2 matching over 14 bases. V lost 4 bases, J lost 5 bases, and 3 bases stayed unmatched. There are 15 residues in the CDR3. Germline V lookup: CDR1 SGHDT, CDR2 YYEEEE. CDR3 coding DNA: TGTGCCAGCAGCAGACTAGCGGGGGGGCAAGATACGCAGTATTTT. Its translation: CASSRLAGGQDTQYF.

The chain uses TRBV10-3 and TRBJ2-1; D not certain. Looked up from germline, CDR1 is ENHRY and CDR2 is SYGVKD. Trimming pared 6 bases from V and 5 bases from J, leaving 14 bases between. The CDR3 covers 14 residues. CDR3 nucleotide sequence: TGTGCCATCAGAGACTCCGTCATAAACAATGAGCAGTTCTTC. It is translated as CAIRDSVINNEQFF.

This clonotype was observed at least ten times. The CDR3: CASSYSAGGNYEQYF. In DNA, the CDR3 is TGTGCCAGCAGTTACTCGGCAGGGGGCAATTACGAGCAGTACTTC. The chain carries TRBV6-5 and TRBJ2-7; 8 bases are a match to TRBD1. Germline V gene data show CDR1 as MNHEY and CDR2 as SVGAGI. The CDR3 loop spans 15 amino acids. V gave up 0 bases and J gave up 4 bases; unmatched junction bases: 5.

This clonotype occurred many times. V is TRBV5-1 and J is TRBJ1-1, with TRBD1 matching over 9 bases. The CDR3 consists of 14 residues. Losses at the gene ends were 5 bases for V and 6 bases for J; bases not matched to a gene: 8. CDR1 is SGHRS, CDR2 YFSETQ, per germline. CDR3 DNA sequence: TGCGCCAGCAGATGGACAGGGGTTGGGGCTGAAGCTTTCTTT. This translates into CASRWTGVGAEAFF. Full variable domain (missing parts from reference TRBV5-1 and TRBJ1-1): KAGVTQTPRYLIKTRGQQVTLSCSPISGHRSVSWYQQTPGQGLQFLFEYFSETQRNKGNFPGRFSGRQFSNSRSEMNVSTLELGDSALYLCASRWTGVGAEAFFGQGTRLTVV.

This clonotype was recorded many times. The chain joins TRBV7-6 to TRBJ1-1; 11 positions agree with TRBD1. V shed 5 bases, J shed 4 bases, and the junction held 9 bases outside the gene matches. The CDR3 extends over 16 amino acids. The germline gives CDR1 SGHVS, CDR2 FNYEAQ. The CDR3 here is CASSPWTGGDGTEAFF. CDR3 coding DNA: TGTGCCAGCAGCCCATGGACAGGGGGCGATGGCACTGAAGCTTTCTTT.

This clonotype was detected ten times or more. The chain combines TRBV10-3 with TRBJ1-2; D remains ambiguous. Germline CDR1 reads ENHRY; CDR2 reads SYGVKD. The ends were cut back, 6 bases at V and 8 bases at J, with 16 bases in the middle. This CDR3 has 13 residues. The CDR3 DNA is TGTGCCATCAGGACGGGTGGCAGCGGAGGCTACACCTTC. Its translation: CAIRTGGSGGYTF.

The rearrangement joins TRBV27 to TRBJ1-1, with 8 bases that match TRBD1. V was clipped by 5 bases and J by 5 bases; unmatched bases: 7. This CDR3 spans 14 amino acids. The V gene's germline CDR1 is MNHEY and CDR2 SMNVEV (reference sequence). The CDR3 protein is CASSPLTGETEAFF. The CDR3, as DNA: TGTGCCAGCAGTCCTCTGACAGGGGAAACTGAAGCTTTCTTT.